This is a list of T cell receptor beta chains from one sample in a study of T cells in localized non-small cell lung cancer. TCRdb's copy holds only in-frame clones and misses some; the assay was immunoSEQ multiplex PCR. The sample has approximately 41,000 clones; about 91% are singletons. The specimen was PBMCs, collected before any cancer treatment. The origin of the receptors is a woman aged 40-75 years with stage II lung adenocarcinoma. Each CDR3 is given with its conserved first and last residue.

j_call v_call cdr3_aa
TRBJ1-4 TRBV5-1 CASSLGGSSAAFATNEKLFF
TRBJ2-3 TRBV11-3 CASSLRPGLGTDTQYF
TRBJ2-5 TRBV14 CASSRLGQGAFETQYF
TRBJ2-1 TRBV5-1 CASSLPGTSGSDEQFF
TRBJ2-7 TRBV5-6 CASSLASEQYF
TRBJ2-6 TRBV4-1 CASSQAGGLSSGANVLTF
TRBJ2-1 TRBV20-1 CSARIYNEQFF
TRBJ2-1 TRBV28 CASKSSYNEQFF
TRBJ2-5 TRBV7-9 CASTPGAGVFGQETQYF
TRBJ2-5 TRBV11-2 CASSSSTRQETQYF
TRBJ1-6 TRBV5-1 CASSAEVGQGDSPLHF
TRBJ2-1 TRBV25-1 CASSPRRGQGANEQFF
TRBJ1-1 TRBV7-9 CASSPDRVWFTEAFF
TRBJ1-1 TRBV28 CASSLGQVPEAFF
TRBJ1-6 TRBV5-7 CASSRRGGDSPLHF
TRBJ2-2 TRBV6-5 CASSRLAANTGELFF